This T cell receptor (beta chain) was observed in a study of cytomegalovirus exposure and HLA in healthy donors (dated by TCRdb to 2017 to 2019). Study-level background: In an earlier analysis of 450 to 750 of the donors, 250 to 350 Gb of sequence data and 117 million unique TCR beta sequences from roughly 190 million T cells were reported. In an earlier analysis of several hundred of the donors, high-throughput TCR beta sequencing was used to judge whether each TCR beta V gene segment behaved as functional or pseudogenic. Among the roughly 430 genotyped donors, under 90% belonged to the genetic ancestry cluster associated with self-reported Caucasian donors. To predict cytomegalovirus infection status, the study brought together high-throughput TCR immunosequencing, statistical association of individual TCRs with disease status, and machine learning. A later genetic analysis took genome-wide SNP genotypes for about three fifths of the 666 donors and used that subset as a discovery cohort. Besides the first cohort of approximately 710 subjects, a separate validation cohort made up of 120 different subjects was used. Typing coverage varied by locus: about 629-640 donors for A, B, C, DRB1 and DQB1; around 560 for DQA1; about 600 for DPA1; around 490 for DPB1. Because of strong linkage in the cohort, four or five DR-DQ haplotypes were treated as single units for association and clustering. The T cell repertoires of under 700 subjects were profiled by immunosequencing and related to cytomegalovirus serostatus. The study aimed to test whether signatures of past pathogen exposure could be identified by cataloging public T cell receptors. Roughly 300 gigabases of sequencing data and roughly 80 million unique TCR sequences made up an early release that covered fewer than 650 HLA-typed donors. All discovery cohort repertoires had been generated on a single sequencing platform. A later analysis re-analyzed previously published TCR beta repertoires from roughly 600 donors and added high-resolution HLA genotyping to study TCR occurrence patterns. Among roughly 370 genotyped donors of the cohort, an average of around 240,000 unique TCR beta nucleotide sequences were sequenced per donor, around 20% of them non-productive. Rather than drawing on any new phenotypic data, the later analysis identified candidate immune exposures from TCR beta sequences and the way those sequences occurred across donors. Donor age, sex, ethnicity and CMV serostatus were collected together with the repertoire data. Class I and class II HLA loci were covered by the typing at four-digit resolution.

The CDR3 goes from the cysteine to the phenylalanine over 14 residues. CDR3 DNA only is kept here, 42 bases in frame from base 1. For CDR1 and CDR2, the germline V gene lists MGHRA and YSYEKL. V is pared back by 6 bases and J by 10 bases, with 16 bases lying between the germline termini. Library creation used the immunoSEQ multiplex PCR assay. A mixture of 60 forward primers for TCR Vbeta segments and 13 reverse primers for TCR Jbeta segments was used in the multiplex PCR. A multiplex PCR assay on genomic DNA amplified the CDR3 region of rearranged TCR beta genes. On the Illumina HiSeq System, the amplified TCR beta libraries were sequenced as 87-base-pair reads. In the paper's pipeline: Across the 640 or so repertoires, a later analysis counted some 80 million unique TCR beta chains, around 11 million of which were shared by at least two donors. Raw reads were error-corrected and collapsed into unique sequences by a nearest-neighbor algorithm in which closely related sequences were merged to remove PCR and sequencing errors. Alignment of CDR3 sequences to IMGT reference sequences was used to assign V, D and J gene segments. For a sequence to be retained, at least a six-nucleotide match to both a V gene segment and a J gene segment was required. A rearrangement was called productive if the CDR3 had no stop codons and remained in frame with V and J, and every other rearrangement was called non-productive. Following IMGT convention, CDR3 was defined as the stretch from the second conserved V-encoded cysteine up to the conserved J-encoded phenylalanine. The earlier analysis of some 540 of the donors excluded any sequence lacking an unambiguous match to a single V gene segment. An earlier analysis of a few hundred of the donors called V segments functional above 56.7% productive rearrangements and segregating when the between-donor standard deviation exceeded 5%. To diagnose cytomegalovirus status from the catalog of TCR beta chain sequences, a statistical classification framework was built. V and J gene assignment, in a later analysis, came from comparing TCR nucleotide sequences with IMGT/GENE-DB human TR gene sequences. In a later analysis, CDR3 sequences and most-parsimonious VDJ recombination scenarios were assigned using the TCRdist pipeline. In a later analysis, every TCR beta chain was defined by the combination of its CDR3 amino acid sequence and its V-gene family, and reads without a unique V-gene family were dropped. As a way to deal with suspected cross-contamination and a sequencing artifact, a later analysis dropped hundreds of nucleotide sequences that were highly shared and had low generation probability. For each public chain, a later analysis derived a clonal expansion index from normalized ranks of inferred template counts within each repertoire. In a later analysis, generation probabilities were computed with a VDJ recombination model fitted to out-of-frame rearrangements, and the resulting probabilities were checked against IGoR. Hypergeometric tests were used in a later analysis to score TCR-TCR, TCR-HLA and TCR-CMV co-occurrence, with a repertoire-size bias correction applied to the TCR pairs. To estimate false discovery rates, a later analysis permuted the HLA or CMV assignments 20 times. A later analysis grouped co-occurring TCRs with DBSCAN, adding TCRdist sequence similarity when clustering within HLA-allele-positive subsets. Co-occurrence clustering excluded repertoires with fewer than 30,000 or more than 120,000 public chains, plus five with anomalous nucleotide sharing. TCRdb took this table from immuneACCESS and kept in-frame rearrangements with V and J called. Such tables lack part of the clones; where checked against another copy, unresolved V genes explain under half of the gap, and the rest is unexplained. V and J calls and clone size come straight from that table; D and trimming were deduced from the DNA. Within this sample are fewer than 150,000 clones, with about 74% of them counted one time only. The ten largest clones capture less than 7% of the sample.

In total, over 600 healthy bone marrow donors made up the cohort. At the time of sampling, all cohort members were nominally healthy, though unrecorded immune exposures were likely present. The donor was CMV seropositive and was included in the group of 250 to 300 seropositive cohort members. A peripheral blood sample was provided by each donor, and peripheral blood mononuclear cells were used for TCR beta sequencing. Genomic DNA was extracted from the blood cell samples with the Qiagen DNeasy Blood Extraction Kit. Details on this clone: Its antigen is unknown. The sample holds no much larger clone one base away, and base qualities are not on file.

Study-wide conclusions, independent of this receptor: Some 16 rarely observed V segments, including chromosome 9 orphons, were excluded from the earlier analysis of about 610 of the donors because counts were too low. The sequencing pipeline was judged likely to have produced a cluster of highly shared sequence variants as a technical artifact. The presence/absence analyses assumed that sequencing depth was roughly uniform across donors, and that assumption may not be true. According to a later analysis, TCR association rates differed among HLA loci, with DRB1 alleles showing the most associated TCRs and HLA-C alleles showing the fewest. Several of the top co-occurrence clusters appeared to be linked to parvovirus B19, influenza, CMV and Epstein-Barr virus, according to a later analysis. This cohort had only TCR beta chains sequenced, and the lack of alpha or paired-chain data limited which features could be detected. When HLA alleles, especially DR and DQ, strongly co-occurred, attributing TCR associations to individual alleles was difficult. The authors suggested that the approach could potentially be generalized to other disease states and immunological phenotypes. A further reported finding was that TCR beta sequences accurately predicted the HLA-A and HLA-B alleles for most subjects in the first cohort. In both the original and validation cohorts, the classifier was reported to diagnose cytomegalovirus status with high specificity and sensitivity. Because HLA typing was unavailable for some donors at each locus, only the typed subset was used in association tests. In a later analysis, around 17,000 TCR beta sequences were associated with specific HLA alleles at a false discovery rate of 0.05. The study listed 150 to 200 TCR beta chains as associated with cytomegalovirus. In vitro tests confirmed that three of the cytomegalovirus-associated TCR beta chains recognize cytomegalovirus antigens. Because the 87-base-pair reads could not distinguish some IMGT-functional V segments, including TRBV6-2 and TRBV6-3, those segments were excluded. In an earlier analysis of around 600 of the donors, most TCR beta V segments were observed in productive rearrangements about 87% or about 30% of the time, broadly matching IMGT annotations. A later analysis found that HLA-associated TCR beta chains were more clonally expanded and had lower generation probabilities than equally common non-associated chains. V-gene and J-gene trimming of TCR beta chains was associated with a missense DCLRE1C variant in a later genetic analysis, and the association was replicated in an independent cohort. According to a later genetic analysis, donors in an Asian-associated ancestry cluster had fewer N-insertions in productive TCRs than the approximately 650-donor mean. Linkage disequilibrium might explain the correlated functional status among segregating V segments, but an unknown experimental factor could not be ruled out. Most CMV-associated TCR beta chains appeared to be HLA-restricted in a later analysis, and the HLA associations seemed to be driven largely by CMV exposure. While some public TCRs were present in many individuals, most TCR sequences turned up only very rarely across donors. For the cohort, immune exposure information was limited to CMV serostatus.

The sample comprised PBMCs. This receptor was taken from a woman aged 50 to 65 in good health and CMV-seropositive. The chain links TRBV4-1 with TRBJ1-6; the best D guess is TRBD1, with 6 bases matching. The DNA sequence follows: TGCGCCAGCAGGATCATCAGGGGTGGCTCACCCCTCCACTTT. The encoded protein is CASRIIRGGSPLHF.